This T cell receptor beta chain came from a study of blood T cell repertoires in COVID-19. The protocol was immunoSEQ multiplex PCR, while the TCRdb copy is restricted to in-frame clones and leaves out a portion. The table has almost 80,000 clones, 75% to 95% seen once; the top ten hold around 0.77%. Trimming stripped 5 bases from V and 5 bases from J, with 6 bases between. CDR3 length equals 12 residues. Looked up from germline, CDR1 is PRHDT and CDR2 is FYEKMQ (reference sequence). The sequenced sample was peripheral blood. The receptor's source is a woman aged 80 or over with acute or convalescent COVID-19. The J gene is TRBJ2-2, the V gene TRBV13; no definite D call. Written as DNA, the CDR3 is TGTGCCAGCAGCCACCAGACCGGGGAGCTGTTTTTT. Amino acid sequence: CASSHQTGELFF.